This TCR beta chain was identified during a study of T cell responses to AZD1222 COVID-19 vaccine. Study findings and constraints: Close to half of all spike-specific TCRs reportedly target regions of the variants that are unmutated.

This clone was found a few times. No antigen is known for it. CDR3 length equals 16 residues. V was shortened by 1 base and J by 4 bases, with 14 bases between the two germline ends. From germline, CDR1 is MDHEN and CDR2 SYDVKM. Produced via immunoSEQ multiplex PCR; TCRdb's table is partial and in-frame only. This sample yields around 100,000 clones, of which roughly 84% are seen a single time; approximately 21% belongs to the top ten. The chain uses TRBV28 and TRBJ2-1; D might be TRBD1 (7 bases). This specimen was peripheral blood, taken on day 0 of AZD1222 vaccination. The receptor's source is an adult in good health. CDR3 sequence (DNA): TGTGCCAGCAGTTTATTTCAGGGGGGTCTTTACAATGAGCAGTTCTTC. Residues: CASSLFQGGLYNEQFF. The complete variable domain, with remaining parts taken from reference TRBV28 and TRBJ2-1, reads DVKVTQSSRYLVKRTGEKVFLECVQDMDHENMFWYRQDPGLGLRLIYFSYDVKMKEKGDIPEGYSVSREKKERFSLILESASTNQTSMYLCASSLFQGGLYNEQFFGPGTRLTVL.